These T cell receptor beta chains were read from a single sample in a study of T cells in Graves' hyperthyroidism and ophthalmopathy. Via MiXCR, TCRdb re-called the multiplex PCR reads, giving one row per CDR3 protein. The sample lists around 200,000 distinct CDR3 sequences, about 18% occurring once. The material sequenced was blood. The source of these receptors is a man between 35 and 55 years old with Graves' hyperthyroidism. The CDR3 runs from the conserved cysteine through the conserved F or W. D genes are given only for firm matches. Clone sizes are given selectively: once, few, many, or a class where the clone is expanded.

TGTGCCAGCAGCCAAAAAGGGGCACACACTGAAGCTTTCTTT | CASSQKGAHTEAFF | . | TRBV7-8 | . | 14 | TRBJ1-1
TGTGCCAGCAGATCTCCCGACTCGATCCACAATGAGCAGTTCTTC | CASRSPDSIHNEQFF | . | TRBV7-3 | . | 15 | TRBJ2-1
TGTGCCAGCAGCGAAAGCCCGGGACAGGGAAAGAATGAAAAACTGTTTTTT | CASSESPGQGKNEKLFF | few | TRBV6-1 | TRBD1 | 17 | TRBJ1-4
TGTGCCAGTAGTACTCGAAGGGATGGCTACACCTTC | CASSTRRDGYTF | few | TRBV19 | . | 12 | TRBJ1-2
TGCGCCAGCAGCCCAAGTCTCGCGGGGGGGGACGAGCAGTACTTC | CASSPSLAGGDEQYF | . | TRBV4-3 | TRBD2 | 15 | TRBJ2-7
TGTGCCAGCAGTTACTTGTCGGCCAACCGGGAGACCCAGTACTTC | CASSYLSANRETQYF | . | TRBV6-5 | . | 15 | TRBJ2-5
TGTGCCAGCAGTTCCTGGGACAGGGGTCTTCCTGAAGCTTTCTTT | CASSSWDRGLPEAFF | . | TRBV12-3/TRBV12-4 | TRBD1 | 15 | TRBJ1-1
TGTGCCAGCGTGAGCGGGGGGACGAATGAGCAGTTCTTC | CASVSGGTNEQFF | . | TRBV6-1 | TRBD2 | 13 | TRBJ2-1
TGTGCCAGCAGCTTAGACGGGGGGGCTGGAAACACCATATATTTT | CASSLDGGAGNTIYF | . | TRBV7-2 | . | 15 | TRBJ1-3
TGTGCCAGCAGTTCGACAGGCGCGGCGGATCATACGCAGTATTTT | CASSSTGAADHTQYF | . | TRBV27 | . | 15 | TRBJ2-3
TGTGCCAGCAGTTTAACCTCCGGAGATACGCAGTATTTT | CASSLTSGDTQYF | . | TRBV12-3/TRBV12-4 | . | 13 | TRBJ2-3
TGTGCCAGCTCACCGGGGACTAGCGGAAACTACAATGAGCAGTTCTTC | CASSPGTSGNYNEQFF | many | TRBV18 | TRBD2 | 16 | TRBJ2-1
TGTGCCTGGACGCTGAGCTCCTATAATTCACCCCTCCACTTT | CAWTLSSYNSPLHF | many | TRBV30 | . | 14 | TRBJ1-6
TGTGCCAGCAGGACCCAGGGATTTAATCGCTACACCTTC | CASRTQGFNRYTF | many | TRBV6-2/TRBV6-3 | . | 13 | TRBJ1-2
TGCAGTGCCAAACTAGCGGGGGGACGAGATACGCAGTATTTT | CSAKLAGGRDTQYF | . | TRBV20-1 | TRBD2 | 14 | TRBJ2-3
TGTGCCAGCAGCGTAGCACAGGGCCCTCTTGAAGATACGCAGTATTTT | CASSVAQGPLEDTQYF | few | TRBV9 | . | 16 | TRBJ2-3
TGTGCCAGCAGTGAAATGACGAGTAGACAAGAGACCCAGTACTTC | CASSEMTSRQETQYF | . | TRBV6-1 | . | 15 | TRBJ2-5
TGTGCCAGCAGCTGGGGCAGCCGACCCTGGCAGTTCTTC | CASSWGSRPWQFF | few | TRBV7-9 | . | 13 | TRBJ2-1
TGTGCCAGCTCACCACCGTCGACCTACGAGCAGTACTTC | CASSPPSTYEQYF | many | TRBV18 | . | 13 | TRBJ2-7
TGTGCCAGCACCCGGACAGGGTCAGCCTACAATGAGCAGTTCTTC | CASTRTGSAYNEQFF | many | TRBV28 | TRBD1 | 15 | TRBJ2-1
TGTGCCAGCAGTTTAATCGACAGGGGTAGGAGTGAGCAGTTCTTC | CASSLIDRGRSEQFF | many | TRBV28 | TRBD1 | 15 | TRBJ2-1
TGTGCCAGCAGCGTAGGACCAGGGGAGACCCAGTACTTC | CASSVGPGETQYF | many | TRBV9 | . | 13 | TRBJ2-5
TGTGCCAGCACTACAGAGGAATCAAATGAGCAGTTCTTC | CASTTEESNEQFF | many | TRBV3-1 | . | 13 | TRBJ2-1
TGCAGTGCTAGTTTCGACAGGTTAACTGAAGCTTTCTTT | CSASFDRLTEAFF | many | TRBV20-1 | . | 13 | TRBJ1-1
TGCGCCAGCAGCTTGGTATCGGGGTCAGATACGCAGTATTTT | CASSLVSGSDTQYF | . | TRBV5-1 | . | 14 | TRBJ2-3
TGTGCCAGCAGCAACGTACGGGGTACGGTCCAGGTGATGAGCTCTGGAAACACCATATATTTT | CASSNVRGTVQVMSSGNTIYF | many | TRBV7-8 | . | 21 | TRBJ1-3
TGCAGTGCTAGAGGTCCCGGACTAGCGAGGGACAATGAGCAGTTCTTC | CSARGPGLARDNEQFF | many | TRBV20-1 | TRBD2 | 16 | TRBJ2-1
TGCAGCTCCCGCGTAAGGGGCGGGGAGACCCAGTACTTC | CSSRVRGGETQYF | many | TRBV29-1 | . | 13 | TRBJ2-5
TGTGCCAGCAGCTTAGTACTAAAGGACACTGAAGCTTTCTTT | CASSLVLKDTEAFF | . | TRBV7-2 | . | 14 | TRBJ1-1
TGTGCCAGTAGTACCGGGGACAGCCCCACCGGGGAGCTGTTTTTT | CASSTGDSPTGELFF | few | TRBV19 | TRBD1 | 15 | TRBJ2-2
TGCGCCAGCAGCTTCGGGGCGGAGAACACTGAAGCTTTCTTT | CASSFGAENTEAFF | many | TRBV5-1 | . | 14 | TRBJ1-1
TGCAGTGCTAGAGATTCGAGTCAGCCCCAGCATTTT | CSARDSSQPQHF | many | TRBV20-1 | . | 12 | TRBJ1-5
TGTGCCAGCACCACCGATGCGGGGCCGAAAGAGACCCAGTACTTC | CASTTDAGPKETQYF | many | TRBV28 | . | 15 | TRBJ2-5
TGTGCCAGCAGCTGGGGGCGGCTAGCGGGGATGTCAGATACGCAGTATTTT | CASSWGRLAGMSDTQYF | many | TRBV5-6 | TRBD2 | 17 | TRBJ2-3
TGTGCCAGCAGCTCCGGGGGGGGCCAGGTCAACAATGAGCAGTTCTTC | CASSSGGGQVNNEQFF | many | TRBV7-9 | TRBD2 | 16 | TRBJ2-1
TGTGCCAGCAGTTTCCGGGACAGGGGCTACGAGCAGTACTTC | CASSFRDRGYEQYF | many | TRBV12-3/TRBV12-4 | TRBD1 | 14 | TRBJ2-7